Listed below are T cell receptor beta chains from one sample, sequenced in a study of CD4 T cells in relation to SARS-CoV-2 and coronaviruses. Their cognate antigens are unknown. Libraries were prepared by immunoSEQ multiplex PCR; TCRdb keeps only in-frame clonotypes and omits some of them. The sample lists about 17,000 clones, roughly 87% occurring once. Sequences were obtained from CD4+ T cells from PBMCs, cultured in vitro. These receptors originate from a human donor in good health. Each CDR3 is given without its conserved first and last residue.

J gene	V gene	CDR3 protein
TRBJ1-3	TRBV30	AWIRDRGGNTIY
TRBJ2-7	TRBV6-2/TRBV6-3	ASSFQGRNYEQY
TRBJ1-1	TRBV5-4	ASSLDGEAF
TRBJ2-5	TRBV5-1	ASSLQGQETQY
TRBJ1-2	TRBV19	ASSIQVPGSYGYT
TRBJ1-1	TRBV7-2	ASSSDRLSF
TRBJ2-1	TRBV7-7	ASSLGSSYNEQF
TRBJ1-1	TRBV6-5	ASSYLYRDQVGLAF
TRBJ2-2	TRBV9	ASSLRTDGELF
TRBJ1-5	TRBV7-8	ASSLVSGFNQPQH
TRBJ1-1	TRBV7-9	ASSPRQRNTEAF
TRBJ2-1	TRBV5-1	ASSLDTSGVQYNEQF
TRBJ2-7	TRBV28	ASSLDRTYEQY
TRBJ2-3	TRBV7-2	ASSHDRGGTDTQY
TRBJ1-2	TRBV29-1	SVPGSPGSGYT
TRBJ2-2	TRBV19	ASLPGQGTGELF
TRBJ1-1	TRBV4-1	ASSHSGGNMNTEAF
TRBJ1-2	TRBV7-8	ASSLNGKIDGYT
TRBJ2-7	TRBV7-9	ASRSPLVPYEQY
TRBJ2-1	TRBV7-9	ASSKRLAPRGYNEQF
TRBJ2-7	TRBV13	ASSRRDRVYEQY
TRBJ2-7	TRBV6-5	ASTPGGRPYEQY
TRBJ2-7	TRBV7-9	ASSLPRDGVTYEQY
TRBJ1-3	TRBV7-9	ASSLRAGRGNTIY
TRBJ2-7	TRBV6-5	ASSQGQGAWYEQY
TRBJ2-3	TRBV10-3	AISESTDTQY
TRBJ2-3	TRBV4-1	ASSQPRLAGEDTQY
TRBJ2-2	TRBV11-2	ASSLVGTSGSWNTGELF
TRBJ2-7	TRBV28	ASTSPGLSYEQY
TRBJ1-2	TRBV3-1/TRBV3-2	ASSQDLGEYGYGYT